Listed below are T cell receptor beta chains from one sample, sequenced in a study of cytomegalovirus exposure and HLA in healthy donors. The method was immunoSEQ multiplex PCR; TCRdb's version includes in-frame clones alone and lacks a portion of them. The profile covers 180,000 or so clones, with around three quarters appearing a single time and approximately 2.1% taken by the ten largest. Sequenced input: PBMCs. The receptors come from a woman aged 25 to 39 in good health and CMV-seronegative. Both conserved end residues are part of each CDR3. A D gene is named only where the DNA matches it firmly. Expanded clones get a size class; other rows say once, few or many, or leave the size out.

TRBJ2-1 TRBV5-1 TRBD2 NA CASHSGGAGTSDEQFF TGCGCCAGCCACTCTGGAGGTGCCGGGACTAGCGATGAGCAGTTCTTC
TRBJ2-7 TRBV19 NA NA CASSMEGPYEQYF TGTGCCAGTAGTATGGAGGGGCCGTACGAGCAGTACTTC
TRBJ2-7 TRBV5-6 NA NA CASSTPKRPYEQYF TGTGCCAGCAGCACCCCGAAGCGGCCCTACGAGCAGTACTTC
TRBJ1-1 TRBV2 NA once CASSETPPPTWATEAFF TGTGCCAGCAGTGAAACCCCCCCGCCTACCTGGGCCACTGAAGCTTTCTTT
TRBJ2-1 TRBV7-7 TRBD1 NA CASSLGAGGYNEQFF TGTGCCAGCAGCTTGGGGGCAGGGGGTTACAATGAGCAGTTCTTC
TRBJ1-1 TRBV6-5 NA NA CASSKRRNTEAFF TGTGCCAGCAGTAAACGGAGGAACACTGAAGCTTTCTTT
TRBJ2-7 TRBV7-9 NA NA CASSTWVGDSPSTYEQYF TGTGCCAGCAGCACCTGGGTGGGAGACTCTCCTTCCACCTACGAGCAGTACTTC
TRBJ2-3 TRBV15 TRBD2 NA CATSRGDLGGGGKDTQYF TGTGCCACCAGCAGAGGCGATCTAGGTGGCGGGGGGAAGGATACGCAGTATTTT
TRBJ2-3 TRBV7-3 TRBD2 NA CASSSLAGDRDTQYF TGTGCCAGCAGCTCCCTAGCGGGGGATCGGGATACGCAGTATTTT
TRBJ1-1 TRBV5-6 NA NA CASSLAGANTEAFF TGTGCCAGCAGCTTGGCAGGGGCGAACACTGAAGCTTTCTTT
TRBJ1-4 TRBV4-1 TRBD1 once CASSRDGLGQGPLLGEKLFF TGCGCCAGCAGCCGAGACGGGTTGGGACAGGGTCCCCTTTTAGGTGAAAAACTGTTTTTT
TRBJ2-2 TRBV30 NA NA CALSRGPGELFF TGTGCCCTAAGTCGTGGGCCCGGGGAGCTGTTTTTT
TRBJ2-5 TRBV4-1 NA NA CASSQDIPGTQETQYF TGCGCCAGCAGCCAAGATATCCCAGGAACCCAAGAGACCCAGTACTTC
TRBJ1-1 TRBV29-1 NA NA CSGGVTGGREAFF TGCAGCGGTGGGGTGACGGGAGGGCGGGAAGCTTTCTTT
TRBJ2-7 TRBV9 NA NA CASSMGGTYEQYF TGTGCCAGCTCTATGGGGGGAACCTACGAGCAGTACTTC
TRBJ2-7 TRBV6-6 TRBD1 NA CASSTVGQGLYEQYF TGTGCCAGCAGTACCGTGGGACAGGGTCTCTACGAGCAGTACTTC
TRBJ2-1 TRBV23-1 TRBD1 NA CASSQSSHRGQFRGSNEQFF TGCGCCAGCAGTCAATCGTCGCACAGGGGGCAGTTTCGAGGTTCCAATGAGCAGTTCTTC
TRBJ1-5 TRBV19 NA NA CASSAGRGQPQHF TGTGCCAGTAGTGCGGGACGGGGTCAGCCCCAGCATTTT
TRBJ2-5 TRBV4-3 NA few CASSPRTEGTQYF TGCGCCAGCAGCCCCCGGACAGAGGGGACCCAGTACTTC
TRBJ1-2 TRBV7-2 NA NA CASSAGVRGTNYGYTF TGTGCCAGCAGCGCAGGCGTGAGGGGGACTAACTATGGCTACACCTTC
TRBJ1-6 TRBV4-1 TRBD1 NA CASSLFGEGAYNSPLHF TGCGCCAGCAGCCTATTCGGAGAGGGGGCATATAATTCACCCCTCCACTTT
TRBJ2-1 TRBV2 TRBD2 NA CATRRLAAPKQFF TGTGCCACCCGAAGACTAGCGGCACCAAAGCAGTTCTTC
TRBJ2-7 TRBV4-1 TRBD1 NA CASSFGGTGVYEQYF TGCGCCAGCAGCTTCGGGGGGACAGGGGTGTACGAGCAGTACTTC
TRBJ2-2 TRBV6-4 NA NA CASSDFSGTGELFF TGTGCCAGCAGTGACTTCAGCGGAACCGGGGAGCTGTTTTTT
TRBJ1-5 TRBV5-8 NA NA CASSHGTGTHYQPQHF TGTGCCAGCAGCCATGGAACCGGGACACACTATCAGCCCCAGCATTTT
TRBJ2-7 TRBV4-1 TRBD1 NA CASSKGQGSSYEQYF TGCGCCAGCAGCAAAGGACAGGGGAGCTCCTACGAGCAGTACTTC
TRBJ1-1 TRBV6-5 TRBD1 few CASSDNRGTEAFF TGTGCCAGCAGTGACAACAGGGGGACTGAAGCTTTCTTT